By share of the sample, the clone carrying this TCR beta chain is medium-sized (0.01 to 0.1%). The antigen remains undetermined. This sample is drawn from a study of cytomegalovirus exposure and HLA in healthy donors. Study-wide findings and caveats: Later on, a genetic analysis was performed. It linked a missense variant in DCLRE1C with V- and J-gene trimming of TCR beta. An analysis was carried out at a later point. It showed that HLA-associated TCR beta chains were more clonally expanded than equally common non-associated chains.

Germline V CDR1 and CDR2: MNHEY, SVGAGI. V gave up 6 bases and J gave up 13 bases; unmatched junction bases: 11. The CDR3 contains 12 residues. 13 Jbeta primers and 60 Vbeta primers were used for the PCR. Profiled with immunoSEQ multiplex PCR; TCRdb holds only in-frame clones, not every one. Seen here are 120,000 to 150,000 clones, 73% observed once, and the top ten hold about an eighth. V gene TRBV6-5 combines with J gene TRBJ2-5, with 7 bases matching TRBD2. The sequence came from a human donor in good health. The specimen sequenced was PBMCs. Here the CDR3 reads CASSVSGAGLYF. Here the CDR3 DNA reads TGTGCCAGCAGCGTAAGCGGGGCCGGTTTGTACTTC.